This T cell receptor beta chain was identified in a study of shared clonotypes between healthy human individuals. Trimming took off 6 bases at V and 6 bases at J, with 21 bases between the two ends. CDR1 is MNHEY, CDR2 SMNVEV, per germline (reference sequence). The CDR3 length is 15 residues. Selected positively for CCR7 and CD45RO-negative, naive CD8 cells excluded terminally differentiated effector memory CD45RA+ cells. Assay: immunoSEQ multiplex PCR; the TCRdb copy retains only in-frame clones and omits some. Of around 700,000 clones listed, 92% are singletons. The rearrangement uses TRBV27 and TRBJ2-7; the D call may be TRBD1 or TRBD2 (6 bases each). Sequencing was performed on naive CD8+ T cells sorted from blood. The sequence was obtained from a man aged 25-45 years in good health. CDR3 amino acids: CASRQGGGGMGEQYF. The CDR3 nucleotides read TGTGCCAGCAGGCAAGGGGGAGGCGGAATGGGCGAGCAGTACTTC.